This note documents a single TCR beta chain sequence. The antigen remains unidentified. This specimen comes from a study of early T cells in non-severe SARS-CoV-2 infection. In germline, CDR1 is KGHDR, CDR2 SFDVKD. This CDR3 has 15 residues. J lost 4 bases, V lost 2 bases, and 5 bases had no gene match. Individual cDNA molecules carried attached unique molecular identifiers. TCRdb used MiXCR to reprocess the 5' RACE reads, holding one entry per CDR3 protein. The profile shows around 56,000 distinct CDR3 sequences, 13% of them singletons. General study results and limits: VDJdb matches were skewed toward anti-spike CD8 T cell responses.

This specimen consisted of whole blood, obtained at baseline. The sequence came from an adult who was a healthcare worker with PCR-confirmed SARS-CoV-2 infection or an uninfected control (not recorded which). The genes are TRBV24-1 and TRBJ2-3; 7 nucleotides agree with TRBD2. The CDR3 sequence: CATSDSAGYADTQYF. CDR3 nucleotides: TGTGCCACCAGTGATTCAGCGGGATACGCAGATACGCAGTATTTT.